Listed here are 9 T cell receptor beta chains from one sample, sequenced in a study of cytomegalovirus exposure and HLA in healthy donors. Primers: 60 Vbeta forward and 13 Jbeta reverse. Sequenced by immunoSEQ multiplex PCR; TCRdb stores in-frame clones only, minus some. The data contain over 75,000 clones, about 79% of them singletons. The sequenced material came from PBMCs. These receptors all come from a male donor in good health and CMV-seropositive.

The genes are TRBV5-6 and TRBJ1-1; D is undetermined. Germline lookup yields CDR1 SGHDT and CDR2 YYEEEE. V dropped 0 bases and J dropped 0 bases, with 9 bases sitting between them. This CDR3 has 15 residues. CDR3 nucleotide sequence: TGTGCCAGCAGCTTGGTGTCCTCCTTGAACACTGAAGCTTTCTTT. Residues: CASSLVSSLNTEAFF.

This chain connects TRBV5-6 to TRBJ1-3, with D uncertain. The CDR3 runs to 13 residues. V lost 5 bases and J 4 bases, leaving 10 bases between the germline ends. Germline values: CDR1 SGHDT, CDR2 YYEEEE. CDR3 sequence (DNA): TGTGCCAGCAGGCCCAACAGCGGAAACACCATATATTTT. Translation: CASRPNSGNTIYF.

This chain links TRBV4-3 with TRBJ1-6; D is uncertain. This CDR3 contains 16 residues. Germline CDR1 LGHNA, CDR2 YSLEER. V was trimmed by 0 bases and J by 3 bases, leaving 9 bases between them. CDR3 bases: TGCGCCAGCAGCCAAGAATTAGAGGACTATAATTCACCCCTCCACTTT. Amino acids: CASSQELEDYNSPLHF.

The chain combines TRBV30 with TRBJ1-6; 9 bases line up with TRBD1. Germline V gene data show CDR1 as GTSNPN and CDR2 as SVGIG (reference sequence). The CDR3 is 16 residues long. The V and J ends lost 2 bases and 10 bases, in that order; junction bases with no gene match: 12. CDR3 sequence reads: CAWSHPGQGGRSPLHF. The CDR3 nucleotides read TGTGCCTGGAGTCATCCGGGACAGGGAGGACGATCACCCCTCCACTTT.

The chain joins TRBV7-3 to TRBJ2-3; D might be TRBD1 (6 bases). Trimming stripped 1 base from V and 3 bases from J, with 11 bases between. Germline-derived CDR1 and CDR2 are SGHTA and FQGTGA. The CDR3 has 15 residues. The CDR3 DNA reads TGTGCCAGCAGCTTAAAGGGGGTGGAGACAGATACGCAGTATTTT. Translating gives CASSLKGVETDTQYF.

This sequence joins TRBV27 and TRBJ1-2; the D gene is possibly TRBD1 (5 bases). CDR3 length: 14 residues. The V end was cut by 8 bases, the J end by 5 bases, with 18 bases between. Germline V lookup: CDR1 MNHEY, CDR2 SMNVEV (reference sequence). The CDR3: CASYQQGGPYGYTF. The CDR3 DNA sequence: TGTGCCAGCTATCAGCAGGGAGGCCCTTATGGCTACACCTTC.

The V and J genes are TRBV4-1 and TRBJ2-1; possible D gene TRBD1, 5 bases. The V and J ends lost 1 base and 4 bases respectively, with 20 bases between them. This CDR3 region has 18 residues. Germline V CDR1 and CDR2: MGHRA, YSYEKL. CDR3 protein: CASSQGGLGQGRYNEQFF. The CDR3 coding sequence is TGCGCCAGCAGCCAAGGGGGTCTCGGGCAGGGTAGGTACAATGAGCAGTTCTTC.

This clone showed up just once. The V gene is TRBV7-8, the J gene TRBJ2-5; 8 nucleotides agree with TRBD1. The CDR3 covers 13 residues. Germline loops: CDR1 SGHVS, CDR2 FQNEAQ. With 8 bases clipped from V and 1 base from J, the junction kept 3 bases outside the gene matches. CDR3 sequence reads: CASGQGAQETQYF. CDR3 nucleotide sequence: TGTGCCAGCGGCCAGGGGGCCCAAGAGACCCAGTACTTC.

The chain's CDR3 is CASSLHETTDTQYF. The CDR3 DNA reads TGTGCCAGCAGCTTACACGAAACAACAGATACGCAGTATTTT. The chain combines TRBV7-6 with TRBJ2-3; D not resolved. The CDR3 contains 14 residues. CDR1 SGHVS and CDR2 FNYEAQ come from the germline V gene. Between the trimmed V and J ends, which lost 2 bases and 3 bases, there was a span of 9 bases.